The rows below give T cell receptor beta chains drawn from one sample of a study of blood T cell repertoires in COVID-19. TCRdb keeps only in-frame clones here, not all; method: immunoSEQ multiplex PCR. In the table there are 200,000 to 250,000 clones, 84% of which are singletons. The sequencing sample was made of PBMCs or T cells enriched from blood (not recorded which). All receptors come from a woman in her 40s who had recovered from COVID-19. Both conserved end residues are part of each CDR3. The order of the fields is clone size, V gene, D gene, J gene, CDR3 DNA, CDR3 protein. D genes are given only for firm matches. Size is omitted from some rows. Given values are once, few, many or a class for expanded clones.

clone size: -; V gene: TRBV21-1; D gene: -; J gene: TRBJ1-5; CDR3 DNA: TGTGCCAGCAGCAAGGCACAGGGGGTACAACAGCCCCAGCATTTT; CDR3 protein: CASSKAQGVQQPQHF
clone size: -; V gene: TRBV7-2; D gene: TRBD1; J gene: TRBJ1-4; CDR3 DNA: TGTGCCAGCAGCTTAGGAATCTCGACAGGGGGCGGAGAAAAACTGTTTTTT; CDR3 protein: CASSLGISTGGGEKLFF
clone size: -; V gene: TRBV10-3; D gene: -; J gene: TRBJ2-7; CDR3 DNA: TGTGCCATCTCCGCACAGGGCGAGCAGTACTTC; CDR3 protein: CAISAQGEQYF
clone size: -; V gene: TRBV5-4; D gene: -; J gene: TRBJ1-2; CDR3 DNA: TGTGCCAGCAGCCCGCAGGGGAAAGTTGGCTACACCTTC; CDR3 protein: CASSPQGKVGYTF
clone size: once; V gene: TRBV30; D gene: TRBD1; J gene: TRBJ1-2; CDR3 DNA: TGTGCCTGGAGTCGGGACAGGGAAGTCGGTGGCTACACCTTC; CDR3 protein: CAWSRDREVGGYTF
clone size: -; V gene: TRBV19; D gene: -; J gene: TRBJ1-2; CDR3 DNA: TGTGCCAGTAGTATCCCCCAGGGGCTCGGCTATGGCTACACCTTC; CDR3 protein: CASSIPQGLGYGYTF
clone size: -; V gene: TRBV7-9; D gene: -; J gene: TRBJ1-1; CDR3 DNA: TGTGCCAGCAGCTTAGTAGGTCGGGGAATGAACACTGAAGCTTTCTTT; CDR3 protein: CASSLVGRGMNTEAFF
clone size: -; V gene: TRBV7-9; D gene: -; J gene: TRBJ2-5; CDR3 DNA: TGTGCCAGCAGCTTATTGGAGGCGGGCGGGGAGACCCAGTACTTC; CDR3 protein: CASSLLEAGGETQYF
clone size: -; V gene: TRBV10-2; D gene: TRBD2; J gene: TRBJ2-1; CDR3 DNA: TGCGCCAGCGGGGGACTAGCGGGAGGCCCCGGTGAGCAGTTCTTC; CDR3 protein: CASGGLAGGPGEQFF
clone size: -; V gene: TRBV4-3; D gene: TRBD2; J gene: TRBJ2-3; CDR3 DNA: TGCGCCAGCAGCCAACTACTAGCGAATACGCAGTATTTT; CDR3 protein: CASSQLLANTQYF
clone size: -; V gene: TRBV12-5; D gene: TRBD2; J gene: TRBJ2-1; CDR3 DNA: TGTGCTAGTGGTTTGCGACTAGCGGGAGCCAATGAGCAGTTCTTC; CDR3 protein: CASGLRLAGANEQFF
clone size: -; V gene: TRBV27; D gene: TRBD2; J gene: TRBJ2-5; CDR3 DNA: TGTGCCAGCTCGGAACTAGCGGGAGGTCAAGAGACCCAGTACTTC; CDR3 protein: CASSELAGGQETQYF
clone size: -; V gene: TRBV30; D gene: -; J gene: TRBJ1-4; CDR3 DNA: TGTGCCTGGAGTACGAGGGTAAGCAGGGAAAAACTGTTTTTT; CDR3 protein: CAWSTRVSREKLFF
clone size: -; V gene: TRBV7-3; D gene: TRBD1; J gene: TRBJ1-1; CDR3 DNA: TGTGCCAGCACCCCGGGACAGGGGAACACTGAAGCTTTCTTT; CDR3 protein: CASTPGQGNTEAFF
clone size: few; V gene: TRBV7-2; D gene: TRBD2; J gene: TRBJ2-3; CDR3 DNA: TGTGCCAGCAGCTTACGTCGGGGTAGCGGGTTCGCAGATACGCAGTATTTT; CDR3 protein: CASSLRRGSGFADTQYF
clone size: -; V gene: TRBV11-2; D gene: -; J gene: TRBJ2-6; CDR3 DNA: TGTGCCAGCAGCGCCTACAGTGCGCTAGGGGCCAACGTCCTGACTTTC; CDR3 protein: CASSAYSALGANVLTF
clone size: -; V gene: TRBV10-3; D gene: TRBD2; J gene: TRBJ2-3; CDR3 DNA: TGTGCCATCAGTGAGCCGGGACTAGCGGATCCGTTAGATACGCAGTATTTT; CDR3 protein: CAISEPGLADPLDTQYF
clone size: -; V gene: TRBV10-3; D gene: -; J gene: TRBJ2-1; CDR3 DNA: TGTGCCATCAGCCGCTGGGAGGCCGCCTCCTACAATGAGCAGTTCTTC; CDR3 protein: CAISRWEAASYNEQFF
clone size: few; V gene: TRBV4-1; D gene: TRBD1; J gene: TRBJ2-1; CDR3 DNA: TGCGCCAGCAGCCAAGAAGGGACAGGGGGCAAAAATGAGCAGTTCTTC; CDR3 protein: CASSQEGTGGKNEQFF
clone size: few; V gene: TRBV9; D gene: -; J gene: TRBJ1-2; CDR3 DNA: TGTGCCAGCAGCGTTGAGGCCCATTGGGGCTACACCTTC; CDR3 protein: CASSVEAHWGYTF